The source of this T cell receptor (beta chain) is a study of blood T cell repertoires in COVID-19. CDR1 and CDR2 (germline): SQVTM, ANQGSEA. V lost 4 bases and J lost 3; bases outside the gene matches: 4. The length of the CDR3 is 14 residues. Using immunoSEQ multiplex PCR, the repertoire was profiled, and TCRdb retains in-frame clones only, with some absent. The sample records about 74,000 clones, roughly four fifths being singletons. The specimen was peripheral blood. The chain recombines TRBV29-1 with TRBJ1-4; 8 bases map to TRBD1. The clonotype was recovered from a human donor in a cohort sampled during active COVID-19. CDR3 loop: CSVGPGQANEKLFF. DNA for the CDR3: TGCAGCGTTGGCCCGGGACAGGCTAATGAAAAACTGTTTTTT.